One sample yielded the 27 T cell receptor beta chains listed below, sequenced in a study of cytomegalovirus exposure and HLA in healthy donors. PCR employed 60 Vbeta and 13 Jbeta primers. Generated by immunoSEQ multiplex PCR, the TCRdb table keeps only in-frame clones and is missing some. Among 190,000 or so clones listed, less than 90% were seen once. The sequencing sample was made of PBMCs. The source of these receptors is a man between 50 and 59 years old in good health and CMV-seronegative.

Here the CDR3 reads CAISGGSEAFF. CDR3 DNA: TGTGCCATCAGTGGGGGCTCTGAAGCTTTCTTT. The gene calls are TRBV10-3 and TRBJ1-1; perhaps TRBD1 as D (5 bases). This CDR3 is 11 amino acids long. CDR1 is ENHRY and CDR2 is SYGVKD in the germline V gene. V was trimmed by 4 bases and J by 6 bases, leaving 6 bases between them.

The rearrangement joins TRBV6-6 to TRBJ2-2; 9 nucleotides align to TRBD1. J was trimmed by 6 bases and V by 2 bases; bases with no gene match: 4. The CDR3 runs 15 residues. Germline V CDR1 and CDR2: MNHNY, SVGAGI (reference sequence). CDR3 residues: CASSYGDRVAGELFF. CDR3 sequence (DNA): TGTGCCAGCAGTTACGGGGACAGGGTGGCCGGGGAGCTGTTTTTT.

The V call is TRBV20-1, the J call TRBJ1-5; D is undetermined. Trimming pared 3 bases from V and 4 bases from J, leaving 4 bases between. Germline-derived CDR1 and CDR2 are DFQATT and SNEGSKA (reference sequence). The CDR3 is 11 residues long. CDR3 residues: CSASRNQPQHF. In DNA, the CDR3 is TGCAGTGCTAGCAGGAATCAGCCCCAGCATTTT.

J is TRBJ1-5 and V is TRBV5-1; TRBD1 matches 10 bases. V dropped 5 bases and J dropped 2; count of bases not matched to a gene: 13. Germline CDR1 is SGHRS and CDR2 is YFSETQ. The CDR3 length is 18 residues. The DNA of the CDR3 is TGCGCCAGCAGTGTATCGACAGGGGGCGCGACCGGCAATCAGCCCCAGCATTTT. It translates to CASSVSTGGATGNQPQHF.

The V and J genes are TRBV11-2 and TRBJ2-2; the D gene is possibly TRBD1 (6 bases). Trimming cost V 5 bases and J 3 bases, with 7 bases left between them. Germline-derived CDR1 and CDR2 are SGHAT and FQNNGV. This CDR3 contains 13 residues. DNA for the CDR3: TGTGCCAGCAGCCGGACAGACACCGGGGAGCTGTTTTTT. Protein sequence: CASSRTDTGELFF.

The CDR3 protein is CASSKGRAPSNEQFF. In DNA, the CDR3 is TGTGCCAGCAGCAAAGGGAGGGCCCCGTCCAATGAGCAGTTCTTC. V gene TRBV5-4 combines with J gene TRBJ2-1; TRBD2 agrees at 7 bases. The CDR3 extends over 15 amino acids. The germline V gene has CDR1 SGHNT and CDR2 YYREEE (reference sequence). With 4 bases clipped from V and 6 bases from J, the junction kept 10 bases outside the gene matches.

The chain is built from TRBV29-1 and TRBJ1-2; the D gene is possibly TRBD1 (5 bases). Germline V gene sequence: CDR1 SQVTM, CDR2 ANQGSEA. CDR3 length equals 12 residues. Trimming took 7 bases from V and 3 from J, leaving 12 bases between them. The CDR3 DNA reads as TGCAGCGCAATAGGACATGACTATGGCTACACCTTC. Translation gives CSAIGHDYGYTF.

The chain joins TRBV7-2 to TRBJ2-5; possible D gene TRBD2, 7 bases. The germline CDR1 and CDR2 sequences are SGHTA and FQGNSA. Trimming removed 1 base from V and 9 bases from J, with 18 bases in between. CDR3 length equals 15 residues. CDR3 DNA: TGTGCCAGCAGCTTAGAATCGCGGGGGCCGGGGGCCCAGTACTTC. It codes for CASSLESRGPGAQYF.

The V call is TRBV9, the J call TRBJ1-3; D is possibly TRBD1 (6 bases). Germline V gene lookup returns CDR1 SGDLS and CDR2 YYNGEE. The CDR3 has 15 amino acids. V gave up 0 bases and J gave up 3 bases, with 10 bases separating them. The CDR3 coding sequence is TGTGCCAGCAGCGTAGGGGACACGGATGGAAACACCATATATTTT. Translated: CASSVGDTDGNTIYF.

V usage is TRBV5-4 and J usage is TRBJ2-7, with 7 bases lining up with TRBD1. The CDR3 is 14 amino acids. The V and J ends lost 1 base and 3 bases, in that order; junction bases with no gene match: 4. Germline lookup yields CDR1 SGHNT and CDR2 YYREEE (reference sequence). CDR3 region: CASSLSRDSYEQYF. The CDR3 nucleotides read TGTGCCAGCAGCTTGTCCCGGGACAGCTACGAGCAGTACTTC.

This clone occurred a few times. V usage is TRBV28 and J usage is TRBJ2-7; TRBD2 matches 13 bases. Germline V gives CDR1 MDHEN, CDR2 SYDVKM. The CDR3 extends over 18 amino acids. Trimming at V came to 2 bases and at J to 4 bases, leaving 11 bases not matched to a gene. Here the CDR3 reads CASSLILGLAGTSYEQYF. The DNA for the CDR3 is TGTGCCAGCAGTTTAATATTGGGACTAGCGGGAACTTCTTACGAGCAGTACTTC. Filled out from reference TRBV28 and TRBJ2-7, the complete variable domain reads DVKVTQSSRYLVKRTGEKVFLECVQDMDHENMFWYRQDPGLGLRLIYFSYDVKMKEKGDIPEGYSVSREKKERFSLILESASTNQTSMYLCASSLILGLAGTSYEQYFGPGTRLTVT.

The gene calls are TRBV11-1 and TRBJ2-5; TRBD2 aligns across 11 bases. Trimming at V came to 5 bases and at J to 5 bases, leaving 10 bases not matched to a gene. There are 16 residues in the CDR3. Germline CDR1 is SGHAT and CDR2 is FQDESV (reference sequence). The CDR3: CASSQPIAGGLETQYF. DNA for the CDR3: TGTGCCAGCAGCCAACCTATAGCGGGAGGGCTGGAGACCCAGTACTTC.

The rearrangement links TRBV18 to TRBJ1-2, with TRBD1 matching over 8 bases. The CDR3 consists of 16 residues. Trimming cost V 8 bases and J 0 bases; bases outside gene matches: 11. The germline gives CDR1 KGHSH, CDR2 LQKENI. CDR3 residues: CASHSYRGEANYGYTF. The CDR3 DNA follows: TGTGCCAGCCACTCATACAGGGGGGAGGCTAACTATGGCTACACCTTC.

The chain carries TRBV11-3 and TRBJ2-2; D might be TRBD1 (5 bases). This CDR3 is 15 amino acids long. Per germline, CDR1 SGHNT and CDR2 YENEEA. Trimming cost V 5 bases and J 4 bases, with 14 bases left between them. DNA for the CDR3: TGTGCCAGCAGCCGAGACAGTAAGGGCACCGGGGAGCTGTTTTTT. Amino acids: CASSRDSKGTGELFF.

This chain links TRBV7-2 with TRBJ2-4; D call uncertain. This CDR3 contains 17 residues. V gave up 3 bases and J gave up 0 bases, with 15 bases separating them. Germline V CDR1 and CDR2: SGHTA, FQGNSA. The CDR3 nucleotides read TGTGCCAGCAGCTTCCAATTACAGAGACGAGCCAAAAACATTCAGTACTTC. Translation: CASSFQLQRRAKNIQYF. Using reference TRBV7-2 and TRBJ2-4 for the parts outside the CDR3, the full variable domain is GAGVSQSPSNKVTEKGKDVELRCDPISGHTALYWYRQSLGQGLEFLIYFQGNSAPDKSGLPSDRFSAERTGGSVSTLTIQRTQQEDSAVYLCASSFQLQRRAKNIQYFGAGTRLSVL.

The chain is built from TRBV5-1 and TRBJ2-1; no clear D gene. V lost 1 base, J lost 0 bases, and 5 bases lay in between. CDR3 length: 14 amino acids. Germline V gives CDR1 SGHRS, CDR2 YFSETQ. Here the CDR3 DNA reads TGCGCCAGCAGCTTGCCCGGCTCCTACAATGAGCAGTTCTTC. Its protein is CASSLPGSYNEQFF.

The chain combines TRBV6-6 with TRBJ1-1; 11 bases map to TRBD1. Germline CDR1 reads MNHNY; CDR2 reads SVGAGI (reference sequence). There are 16 residues in the CDR3. The trim removed 6 bases at V and 3 bases at J, leaving 9 bases unmatched. The CDR3 bases are TGTGCCAGCAGAACCGGGACAGGGGGACCCCACACTGAAGCTTTCTTT. The encoded protein is CASRTGTGGPHTEAFF.

The chain couples TRBV28 to TRBJ2-7; 10 bases map to TRBD2. The ends lost 8 bases at V and 2 bases at J; junction bases unmatched: 9. Germline values: CDR1 MDHEN, CDR2 SYDVKM. The CDR3 length is 15 residues. The chain's CDR3 is CASPPGTSVPYEQYF. CDR3 nucleotide sequence: TGTGCCAGCCCTCCCGGGACTAGCGTCCCCTACGAGCAGTACTTC.

This chain connects TRBV5-1 to TRBJ2-1, with 13 bases that match TRBD2. Per germline, CDR1 SGHRS and CDR2 YFSETQ. This CDR3 has 17 residues. J was trimmed by 4 bases and V by 5 bases; bases with no gene match: 9. The CDR3 sequence is CASSSVPGLAGYNEQFF. The CDR3 DNA is TGCGCCAGCAGTTCGGTCCCGGGACTAGCGGGGTACAATGAGCAGTTCTTC.

This clone was counted a few times. The CDR3 nucleotides are TGTGCCAGCAGCCCCACAGGGTACCAAGAGACCCAGTACTTC. Protein sequence: CASSPTGYQETQYF. The chain uses TRBV11-2 and TRBJ2-5; the D gene is possibly TRBD1 (6 bases). The V gene's germline CDR1 is SGHAT and CDR2 FQNNGV. This CDR3 comprises 14 residues. V was cut by 5 bases and J by 0 bases, with 10 bases left in between.

This clone was counted a single time. The J gene is TRBJ1-2, the V gene TRBV5-1; 7 positions agree with TRBD1. The CDR3 runs to 15 residues. Per the germline V gene, CDR1 is SGHRS and CDR2 is YFSETQ. V lost 4 bases to trimming and J lost 8 bases; unmatched junction nucleotides: 14. As DNA, the CDR3 is TGCGCCAGCAGCGTACGAGACAGGGACTTAGGAGGCTACACCTTC. Translation gives CASSVRDRDLGGYTF.

This chain joins TRBV5-4 and TRBJ2-7; TRBD1 aligns across 8 bases. V dropped 3 bases and J dropped 2; count of bases not matched to a gene: 7. This CDR3 is built from 15 residues. Germline-derived CDR1 and CDR2 are SGHNT and YYREEE (reference sequence). The CDR3 region has the DNA TGTGCCAGCAGCTCCCAGGACAGGGCCCCCTACGAGCAGTACTTC. Protein: CASSSQDRAPYEQYF.

The chain carries TRBV6-5 and TRBJ2-7, with 7 bases lining up with TRBD1. CDR1 and CDR2 (germline): MNHEY, SVGAGI. With V trimmed by 5 bases and J by 2 bases, 6 bases remained unmatched. This CDR3 has 14 residues. The CDR3 sequence is CASSPYRGTYEQYF. CDR3 DNA sequence: TGTGCCAGCAGTCCCTACAGGGGTACCTACGAGCAGTACTTC.

The rearrangement uses TRBV2 and TRBJ2-5; 8 bases map to TRBD1. The CDR3 runs to 13 residues. Germline values: CDR1 SNHLY, CDR2 FYNNEI. Trimming removed 10 bases from V and 5 bases from J; junction bases left unmatched: 9. This CDR3 reads CATGQGVVETQYF. CDR3 bases: TGTGCCACCGGACAGGGCGTCGTGGAGACCCAGTACTTC.

The rearrangement links TRBV15 to TRBJ2-7; 8 bases line up with TRBD1. CDR3 size: 16 residues. V was clipped by 0 bases and J by 3 bases; unmatched bases: 7. CDR1 and CDR2 (germline): LNHNV, YYDKDF (reference sequence). The CDR3 DNA reads TGTGCCACCAGCAGAGACAGGGGGCCGCGAAACTACGAGCAGTACTTC. Translation: CATSRDRGPRNYEQYF.

DNA of the CDR3: TGTGCCAGCAGTCCGAGTATGAACACTGAAGCTTTCTTT. This translates into CASSPSMNTEAFF. The gene calls are TRBV28 and TRBJ1-1, with no clear D. The germline gives CDR1 MDHEN, CDR2 SYDVKM. Between the trimmed V and J ends, which lost 5 bases and 0 bases, there was a span of 7 bases. The CDR3 has 13 residues.

The genes are TRBV6-6 and TRBJ1-1, with a tentative D call TRBD1 (6 bases). CDR3 length equals 12 residues. Per germline, CDR1 MNHNY and CDR2 SVGAGI (reference sequence). V was pared by 4 bases and J by 7 bases, with 10 bases between. CDR3: CASSFGQNEAFF. The CDR3 DNA sequence: TGTGCCAGCAGTTTCGGACAGAATGAAGCTTTCTTT.